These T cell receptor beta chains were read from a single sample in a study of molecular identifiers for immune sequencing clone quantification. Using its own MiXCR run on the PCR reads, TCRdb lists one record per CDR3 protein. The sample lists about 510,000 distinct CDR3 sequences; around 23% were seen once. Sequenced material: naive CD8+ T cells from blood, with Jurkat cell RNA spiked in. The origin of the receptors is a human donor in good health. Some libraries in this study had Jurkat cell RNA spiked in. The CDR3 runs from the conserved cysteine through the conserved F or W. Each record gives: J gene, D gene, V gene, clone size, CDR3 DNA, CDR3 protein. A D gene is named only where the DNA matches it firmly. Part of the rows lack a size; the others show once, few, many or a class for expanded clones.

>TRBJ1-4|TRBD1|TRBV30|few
TGTGCCTGGAGAGGACAGGTCCTCGGATATGAAAAACTGTTTTTT
CAWRGQVLGYEKLFF
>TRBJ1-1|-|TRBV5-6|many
TGTGCCAGCAGCCCCCTGTTTTTTGGGATGAACACTGAAGCTTTCTTT
CASSPLFFGMNTEAFF
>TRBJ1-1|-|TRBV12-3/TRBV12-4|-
TGTGCCAGTTTATCGGGGGTGTCTGAAGCTTTCTTT
CASLSGVSEAFF
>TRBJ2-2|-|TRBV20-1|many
TGCAGTGCTAGACCCAGGGTGAACACCGGGGAGCTGTTTTTT
CSARPRVNTGELFF
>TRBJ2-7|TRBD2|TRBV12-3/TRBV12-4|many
TGTGCCAGCAGTACTAGCGGGAGCTCCTACGAGCAGTACTTC
CASSTSGSSYEQYF
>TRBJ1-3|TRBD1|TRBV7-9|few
TGTGCCAGCACCCCGACAGGGCCGGGAACTGGAAACACCATATATTTT
CASTPTGPGTGNTIYF
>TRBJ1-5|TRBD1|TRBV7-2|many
TGTGCCAGCAGCTTGGGGACAGTTGATAGCAATCAGCCCCAGCATTTT
CASSLGTVDSNQPQHF
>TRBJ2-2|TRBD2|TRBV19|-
TGTGCCAGTAGTCGGACTAGCGGGGGGGCCTCGCCCGGGGAGCTGTTTTTT
CASSRTSGGASPGELFF
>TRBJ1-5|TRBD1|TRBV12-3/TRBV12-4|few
TGTGCCAGCAGTACGGGGACAGGGCGGGATCAGCCCCAGCATTTT
CASSTGTGRDQPQHF
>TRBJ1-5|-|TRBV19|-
TGTGCCAGTAGTATAGGAGGGGAGTATCAGCCCCAGCATTTT
CASSIGGEYQPQHF